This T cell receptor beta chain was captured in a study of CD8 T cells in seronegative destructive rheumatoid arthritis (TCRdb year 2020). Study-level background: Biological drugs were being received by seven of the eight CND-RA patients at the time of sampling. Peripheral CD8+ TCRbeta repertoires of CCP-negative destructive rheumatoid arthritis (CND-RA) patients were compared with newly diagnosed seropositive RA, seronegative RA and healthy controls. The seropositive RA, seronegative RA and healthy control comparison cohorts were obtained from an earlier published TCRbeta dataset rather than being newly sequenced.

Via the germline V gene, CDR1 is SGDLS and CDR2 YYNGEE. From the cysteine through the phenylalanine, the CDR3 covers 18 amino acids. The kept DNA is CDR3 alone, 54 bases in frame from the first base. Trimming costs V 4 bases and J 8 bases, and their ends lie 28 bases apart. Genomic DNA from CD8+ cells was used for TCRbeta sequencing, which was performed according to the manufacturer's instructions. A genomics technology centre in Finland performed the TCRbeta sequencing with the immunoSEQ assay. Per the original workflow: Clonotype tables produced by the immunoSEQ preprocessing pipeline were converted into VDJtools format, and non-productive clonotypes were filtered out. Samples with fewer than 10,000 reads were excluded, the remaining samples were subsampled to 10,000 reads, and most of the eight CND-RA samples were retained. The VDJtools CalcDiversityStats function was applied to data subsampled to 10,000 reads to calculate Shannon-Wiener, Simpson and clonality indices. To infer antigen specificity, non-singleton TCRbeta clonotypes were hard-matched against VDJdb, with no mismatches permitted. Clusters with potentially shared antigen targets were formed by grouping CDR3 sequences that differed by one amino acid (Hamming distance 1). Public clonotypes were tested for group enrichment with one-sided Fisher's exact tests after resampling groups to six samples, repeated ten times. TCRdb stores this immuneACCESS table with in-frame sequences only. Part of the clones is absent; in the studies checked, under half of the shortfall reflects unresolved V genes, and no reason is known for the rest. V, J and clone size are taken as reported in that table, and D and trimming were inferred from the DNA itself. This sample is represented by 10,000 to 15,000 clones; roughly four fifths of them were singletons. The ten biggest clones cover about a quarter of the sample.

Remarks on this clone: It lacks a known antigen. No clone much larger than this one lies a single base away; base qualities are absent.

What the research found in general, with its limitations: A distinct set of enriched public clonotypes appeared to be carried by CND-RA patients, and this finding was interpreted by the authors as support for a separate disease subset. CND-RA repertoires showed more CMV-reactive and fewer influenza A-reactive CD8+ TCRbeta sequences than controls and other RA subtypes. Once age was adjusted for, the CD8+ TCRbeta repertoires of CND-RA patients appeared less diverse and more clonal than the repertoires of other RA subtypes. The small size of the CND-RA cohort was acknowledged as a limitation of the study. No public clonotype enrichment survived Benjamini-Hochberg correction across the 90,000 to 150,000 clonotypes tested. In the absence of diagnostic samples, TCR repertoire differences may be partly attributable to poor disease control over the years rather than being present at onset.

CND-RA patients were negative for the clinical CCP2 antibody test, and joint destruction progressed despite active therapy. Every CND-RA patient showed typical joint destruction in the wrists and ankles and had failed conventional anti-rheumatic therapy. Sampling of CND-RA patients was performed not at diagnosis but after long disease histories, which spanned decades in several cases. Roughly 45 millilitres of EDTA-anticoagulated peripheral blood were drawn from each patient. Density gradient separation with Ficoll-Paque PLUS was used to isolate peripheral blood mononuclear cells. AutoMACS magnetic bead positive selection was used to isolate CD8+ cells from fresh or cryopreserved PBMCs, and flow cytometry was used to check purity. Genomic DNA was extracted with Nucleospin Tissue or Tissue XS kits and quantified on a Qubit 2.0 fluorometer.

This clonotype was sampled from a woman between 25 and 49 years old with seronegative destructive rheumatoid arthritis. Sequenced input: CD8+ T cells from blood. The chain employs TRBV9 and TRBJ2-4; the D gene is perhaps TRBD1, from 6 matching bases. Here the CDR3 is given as CASSPSQWGSVSGDIQYF. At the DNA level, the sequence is TGTGCCAGCAGCCCATCCCAATGGGGGTCGGTTTCAGGGGACATTCAGTACTTC.